The rows below give T cell receptor beta chains drawn from one sample of a study of control samples from healthy donors and cancer patients. TCRdb keeps only in-frame clones here, not all; method: immunoSEQ multiplex PCR. The table shows about 120,000 clones, with 75% to 90% occurring only once. The sample was PBMCs. These receptors all stem from a woman in her fifties or sixties with colorectal cancer. Both conserved end residues are part of each CDR3. Each record gives: J gene, V gene, clone size, D gene, CDR3 protein, CDR3 DNA. The D gene is left open where the match is weak. Not all rows give a size; the values are once, few, many and, for expanded clones, a class.

TRBJ2-7 | TRBV10-3 | - | TRBD1 | CATSPGRTGGTYEQYF | TGTGCCACCTCGCCTGGGAGGACAGGGGGGACCTACGAGCAGTACTTC
TRBJ1-6 | TRBV27 | - | TRBD1 | CASTPGQGAYNSPLHF | TGTGCCAGCACCCCGGGACAGGGGGCCTATAATTCACCCCTCCACTTT
TRBJ1-2 | TRBV5-1 | - | - | CASSLETRVGNGYTF | TGCGCCAGCAGCTTGGAGACCAGGGTAGGAAACGGCTACACCTTC
TRBJ2-7 | TRBV11-2 | - | - | CASSLTQGLSYEQYF | TGTGCCAGCAGCTTAACACAGGGATTATCCTACGAGCAGTACTTC
TRBJ2-1 | TRBV11-2 | - | - | CASSFPLEATYNEQFF | TGTGCCAGCAGCTTCCCGTTGGAAGCTACCTACAATGAGCAGTTCTTC
TRBJ2-2 | TRBV5-1 | - | - | CASSQQGYTGELFF | TGCGCCAGCAGCCAGCAGGGTTACACCGGGGAGCTGTTTTTT
TRBJ2-1 | TRBV20-1 | - | TRBD2 | CSTSGLAGAHEQFF | TGCAGTACTAGTGGACTAGCGGGCGCCCATGAGCAGTTCTTC
TRBJ2-5 | TRBV19 | few | - | CASSRQGPIVAGPQETQYF | TGTGCCAGTAGTAGACAGGGTCCAATCGTAGCGGGACCTCAAGAGACCCAGTACTTC
TRBJ1-2 | TRBV12-3/TRBV12-4 | - | - | CASSRRVDYGYTF | TGTGCCAGCAGTCGTCGAGTAGACTATGGCTACACCTTC
TRBJ2-5 | TRBV19 | - | - | CASSGGALQETQYF | TGTGCCAGTAGCGGCGGAGCCCTCCAAGAGACCCAGTACTTC
TRBJ1-5 | TRBV5-6 | - | - | CASSFSGGGDNQPQHF | TGTGCCAGCAGCTTTTCCGGGGGCGGGGACAATCAGCCCCAGCATTTT
TRBJ2-3 | TRBV11-2 | - | - | CASSLVVRSTDTQYF | TGTGCCAGCAGCTTAGTCGTGCGAAGCACAGATACGCAGTATTTT
TRBJ1-2 | TRBV30 | - | TRBD1 | CAWRDQGAGGYTF | TGTGCCTGGAGAGACCAGGGGGCGGGCGGCTACACCTTC
TRBJ2-7 | TRBV30 | - | TRBD1 | CAWSEVGQGGYEQYF | TGTGCCTGGAGTGAAGTCGGACAGGGTGGGTACGAGCAGTACTTC
TRBJ2-7 | TRBV30 | - | - | CAWSVGVSYEQYF | TGTGCCTGGAGTGTAGGAGTTTCCTACGAGCAGTACTTC
TRBJ2-2 | TRBV27 | - | - | CASSSSGFTGELFF | TGTGCCAGCAGCTCAAGCGGGTTTACCGGGGAGCTGTTTTTT
TRBJ2-5 | TRBV9 | once | - | CASSVGVFQETQYF | TGTGCCAGCAGCGTAGGGGTTTTTCAAGAGACCCAGTACTTC
TRBJ1-5 | TRBV28 | - | - | CASSTRGHGEPQHF | TGTGCCAGCAGCACTCGGGGGCACGGGGAGCCCCAGCATTTT
TRBJ2-5 | TRBV7-7 | - | - | CASTPEYGETQYF | TGTGCTAGCACCCCGGAATACGGGGAGACCCAGTACTTC
TRBJ2-2 | TRBV15 | once | TRBD2 | CATSSGRASGDTGELFF | TGTGCCACCAGCAGCGGAAGGGCTAGCGGGGACACCGGGGAGCTGTTTTTT
TRBJ2-3 | TRBV20-1 | - | - | CSASRPSAADTQYF | TGCAGTGCTAGTAGGCCTAGCGCTGCAGATACGCAGTATTTT